Each of the 26 T cell receptor beta chains below was sequenced from the same sample in a study of T-cell reconstitution after alpha-beta-depleted transplantation in children. The TCRbeta library incorporated unique molecular identifiers. TCRdb called the PCR reads again in MiXCR, with one record for every CDR3 protein. The table has 600,000 to 800,000 distinct CDR3 sequences, around 14% seen once. This material consisted of PBMCs, taken before TCRalphabeta/CD19-depleted stem cell transplant. The receptor source for this set is a girl aged 2-9 years with congenital amegakaryocytic thrombocytopenia, due to receive a stem cell transplant.

The CDR3 loop is CASSYLAGTSGNEQFF. The CDR3 nucleotides read TGTGCCAGCAGCTATCTAGCCGGGACTAGCGGCAATGAGCAGTTCTTC. The gene calls are TRBV14 and TRBJ2-1, with TRBD2 matching over 11 bases. Per the germline V gene, CDR1 is SGHDN and CDR2 is FVKESK. The CDR3 consists of 16 residues. The V and J ends lost 5 bases and 6 bases, in that order; junction bases with no gene match: 9. Full variable domain (outside the CDR3, taken from reference TRBV14 and TRBJ2-1): EAGVTQFPSHSVIEKGQTVTLRCDPISGHDNLYWYRRVMGKEIKFLLHFVKESKQDESGMPNNRFLAERTGGTYSTLKVQPAELEDSGVYFCASSYLAGTSGNEQFFGPGTRLTVL.

At least ten counts were recorded for this clonotype. This rearrangement joins TRBV5-6 to TRBJ2-1; D possibly corresponds to TRBD2 (7 bases). In germline, CDR1 is SGHDT, CDR2 YYEEEE. The CDR3 length is 14 residues. Deletions cut 4 bases from V and 3 bases from J, with 11 bases between. Here the CDR3 reads CASSTGTNYNEQFF. The CDR3 nucleotides are TGTGCCAGCAGCACAGGGACTAACTACAATGAGCAGTTCTTC. The full variable domain, its missing parts supplied by reference TRBV5-6 and TRBJ2-1, is DAGVTQSPTHLIKTRGQQVTLRCSPKSGHDTVSWYQQALGQGPQFIFQYYEEEERQRGNFPDRFSGHQFPNYSSELNVNALLLGDSALYLCASSTGTNYNEQFFGPGTRLTVL.

This clonotype has ten or more counts. This chain links TRBV6-5 with TRBJ1-2; D is perhaps TRBD1 (5 bases). CDR1 is MNHEY, CDR2 SVGAGI, per germline. The length of the CDR3 is 15 residues. V was trimmed by 4 bases and J by 0 bases, leaving 12 bases between them. CDR3 in DNA: TGTGCCAGCAGTTCTCCGGGACGTCCTAACTATGGCTACACCTTC. This codes for CASSSPGRPNYGYTF.

This rearrangement joins TRBV5-1 to TRBJ2-5; D uncertain. V was clipped by 2 bases and J by 0 bases, with 8 bases between them. Per germline, CDR1 SGHRS and CDR2 YFSETQ. The CDR3 runs to 14 residues. Written as DNA, the CDR3 is TGCGCCAGCAGCTTTAGTCCGTACCAAGAGACCCAGTACTTC. This encodes CASSFSPYQETQYF.

In this sample, this clonotype turned up many times. This chain links TRBV5-1 with TRBJ2-7, with 7 bases lining up with TRBD1. The CDR3 sequence is 15 residues long. Germline lookup yields CDR1 SGHRS and CDR2 YFSETQ. The J segment lost 3 bases and the V segment lost 4 bases, leaving 10 bases of the junction unmatched. DNA for the CDR3: TGCGCCAGCAGCGTCGAGGGACAGTCGTTCTACGAGCAGTACTTC. Its translation: CASSVEGQSFYEQYF.

The chain has TRBV5-1 and TRBJ2-2; D is uncertain. Germline values: CDR1 SGHRS, CDR2 YFSETQ. Trimming cost V 0 bases and J 5 bases, with 14 bases left between them. The CDR3 sequence is 16 residues long. DNA of the CDR3: TGCGCCAGCAGCTTGGATAATACGCTTTTTACCGGGGAGCTGTTTTTT. Translated, it gives CASSLDNTLFTGELFF. Variable domain in full (rest from reference TRBV5-1 and TRBJ2-2): KAGVTQTPRYLIKTRGQQVTLSCSPISGHRSVSWYQQTPGQGLQFLFEYFSETQRNKGNFPGRFSGRQFSNSRSEMNVSTLELGDSALYLCASSLDNTLFTGELFFGEGSRLTVL.

The table lists this clonotype with many counts. The chain uses TRBV20-1 and TRBJ2-5; D remains ambiguous. CDR3 length: 13 amino acids. Germline CDR1 and CDR2: DFQATT and SNEGSKA (reference sequence). Trimming removed 0 bases from V and 4 bases from J, with 9 bases in between. The CDR3 bases are TGCAGTGCTAGAGATATGGCCTTAGAGACCCAGTACTTC. It codes for CSARDMALETQYF.

This clonotype was counted many times. The DNA of the CDR3 is TGTGCCACCAGTGAGGGTTTGTACTACGAGCAGTACTTC. This codes for CATSEGLYYEQYF. The chain has TRBV24-1 and TRBJ2-7; D remains unclear. Per germline, CDR1 KGHDR and CDR2 SFDVKD. The CDR3 spans 13 residues. The germline V and J ends were trimmed by 4 bases and 3 bases, with 9 bases remaining between them.

This chain links TRBV12-3 or TRBV12-4 with TRBJ2-7; D unclear. The V and J ends lost 3 bases and 0 bases respectively, with 6 bases between them. The length of the CDR3 is 13 residues. CDR3 region: CASSLANSYEQYF. The CDR3 nucleotides read TGTGCCAGCAGTTTGGCAAACTCCTACGAGCAGTACTTC.

This sequence joins TRBV5-1 and TRBJ2-3; D may be TRBD1 or TRBD2 (5 bases each). Trimming removed 3 bases at V and 4 bases at J, with 15 bases between. The CDR3 extends over 15 amino acids. Germline V gives CDR1 SGHRS, CDR2 YFSETQ. CDR3 residues: CASSSRDPPPDTQYF. The CDR3 DNA is TGCGCCAGCAGCTCCCGGGACCCGCCTCCAGATACGCAGTATTTT. Full variable domain (missing parts from reference TRBV5-1 and TRBJ2-3): KAGVTQTPRYLIKTRGQQVTLSCSPISGHRSVSWYQQTPGQGLQFLFEYFSETQRNKGNFPGRFSGRQFSNSRSEMNVSTLELGDSALYLCASSSRDPPPDTQYFGPGTRLTVL.

This clonotype was found a few times. V gene TRBV2 combines with J gene TRBJ1-5; D uncertain. The CDR3 runs to 12 residues. Trimming stripped 6 bases from V and 12 bases from J, with 15 bases between. Germline V gives CDR1 SNHLY, CDR2 FYNNEI. CDR3 sequence: CASSARPFYQHF. The CDR3, as DNA: TGTGCCAGCAGCGCCCGCCCTTTCTACCAGCATTTT. Complete variable domain (other parts from reference TRBV2 and TRBJ1-5): EPEVTQTPSHQVTQMGQEVILRCVPISNHLYFYWYRQILGQKVEFLVSFYNNEISEKSEIFDDQFSVERPDGSNFTLKIRSTKLEDSAMYFCASSARPFYQHFGDGTRLSIL.

V usage is TRBV20-1 and J usage is TRBJ2-5, with TRBD1 matching 7 bases. With 5 bases clipped from V and 3 bases from J, the junction kept 15 bases outside the gene matches. There are 16 residues in the CDR3. The germline CDR1 and CDR2 sequences are DFQATT and SNEGSKA (reference sequence). The CDR3 spells CSADNQTGKGKETQYF. In DNA form, the CDR3 reads TGCAGTGCTGATAATCAGACAGGGAAAGGAAAAGAGACCCAGTACTTC.

This clonotype was counted ten times or more. The V and J genes are TRBV10-3 and TRBJ2-1; no clear D. The CDR3 length is 12 residues. CDR1 is ENHRY, CDR2 SYGVKD, per germline. V lost 3 bases and J 6 bases, leaving 6 bases between the germline ends. CDR3 loop: CAISDSGNEQFF. CDR3 coding DNA: TGTGCCATCAGTGATTCCGGCAATGAGCAGTTCTTC.

This clonotype has just a few counts. CDR3 amino acids: CASSRGSITNEQYF. CDR3 DNA: TGCGCCAGCAGCCGCGGTTCCATAACGAACGAGCAGTACTTC. This rearrangement joins TRBV5-1 to TRBJ2-7; D is ambiguous. Germline V CDR1 and CDR2: SGHRS, YFSETQ. Trimming removed 4 bases at V and 5 bases at J, with 16 bases between. The CDR3 spans 14 residues. Variable domain in full (rest from reference TRBV5-1 and TRBJ2-7): KAGVTQTPRYLIKTRGQQVTLSCSPISGHRSVSWYQQTPGQGLQFLFEYFSETQRNKGNFPGRFSGRQFSNSRSEMNVSTLELGDSALYLCASSRGSITNEQYFGPGTRLTVT.

The chain employs TRBV5-1 and TRBJ2-7; possible D gene TRBD2, 6 bases. With 2 bases removed from V and 3 bases from J, the gap between germline ends came to 18 bases. Germline V gene data show CDR1 as SGHRS and CDR2 as YFSETQ. The CDR3 is 16 amino acids. The CDR3 protein is CASSFNGDSLGYEQYF. The CDR3 DNA reads TGCGCCAGCAGCTTTAATGGGGACTCGCTTGGCTACGAGCAGTACTTC.

This clonotype appeared many times. This sequence joins TRBV12-3 or TRBV12-4 and TRBJ2-7, with 11 bases identical to TRBD2. Trimming cost V 3 bases and J 7 bases; bases outside gene matches: 5. This CDR3 region has 14 residues. CDR3 sequence (DNA): TGTGCCAGCAGTTTCCGGCTAGCGGGAGGTGAGCAGTACTTC. Translated: CASSFRLAGGEQYF.

This clonotype was observed at least ten times. The chain uses TRBV20-1 and TRBJ2-7; a possible D gene is TRBD2 (6 bases). V lost 3 bases, J lost 4 bases, and 19 bases lay in between. Germline CDR1 is DFQATT and CDR2 is SNEGSKA (reference sequence). The CDR3 has 15 residues. DNA for the CDR3: TGCAGTGCTAGCCTAGCCGGGACTGGCTTGTACGAGCAGTACTTC. Protein product: CSASLAGTGLYEQYF.

This clonotype was counted ten times or more. CDR3 bases: TGTGCCAGCAGCTCGATGGGACTAGCGGGAGAGACCGGGGAGCTGTTTTTT. Its protein is CASSSMGLAGETGELFF. The chain uses TRBV5-6 and TRBJ2-2; 14 bases map to TRBD2. Trimming cost V 3 bases and J 5 bases; bases outside gene matches: 6. This CDR3 has 17 residues. Germline lookup yields CDR1 SGHDT and CDR2 YYEEEE.

This clonotype was observed many times. V is TRBV5-1 and J is TRBJ1-1; D remains unclear. Per the germline V gene, CDR1 is SGHRS and CDR2 is YFSETQ. There are 12 residues in the CDR3. Trimming took off 0 bases at V and 6 bases at J, with 6 bases between the two ends. CDR3 protein: CASSLGAAEAFF. CDR3 nucleotide sequence: TGCGCCAGCAGCTTGGGGGCAGCTGAAGCTTTCTTT.

This clonotype was found many times. The chain links TRBV6-1 to TRBJ1-1; unclear D gene. V was clipped by 6 bases and J by 1 base, with 15 bases between them. This CDR3 spans 15 amino acids. Germline V CDR1 and CDR2: MNHNS, SASEGT. The CDR3 is CASRKPRLGNTEAFF. Here the CDR3 DNA reads TGTGCCAGCAGAAAACCACGGTTAGGGAACACTGAAGCTTTCTTT.

This clonotype was seen at least ten times. The chain employs TRBV15 and TRBJ1-4; D gene uncertain. The CDR3 consists of 17 residues. Germline loops: CDR1 LNHNV, CDR2 YYDKDF (reference sequence). Trimming removed 2 bases at V and 3 bases at J, with 16 bases between. The CDR3 DNA follows: TGTGCCACCAGCAGAACCTCGGGTCGGCCGTCTAATGAAAAACTGTTTTTT. Translating gives CATSRTSGRPSNEKLFF.

This clonotype has only a few counts. The chain combines TRBV9 with TRBJ2-1; D perhaps matches TRBD1 (5 bases). Germline V lookup: CDR1 SGDLS, CDR2 YYNGEE. CDR3 length: 12 amino acids. Trimming shortened V by 2 bases and J by 11 bases, and 11 bases separated the two germline ends. CDR3 bases: TGTGCCAGCAGCGTCTCACCAGGGAAGCAGTTCTTC. As protein: CASSVSPGKQFF.

Ten or more counts support this clonotype. The rearrangement joins TRBV10-3 to TRBJ2-7, with a tentative D call TRBD2 (6 bases). This CDR3 is built from 15 residues. CDR1 is ENHRY, CDR2 SYGVKD, per germline. The germline V and J ends were trimmed by 2 bases and 3 bases, with 14 bases remaining between them. This CDR3 reads CAISERRDSVYEQYF. CDR3 in DNA: TGTGCCATCAGTGAGCGCCGGGACTCAGTCTACGAGCAGTACTTC.

This clonotype was seen a few times. The rearrangement uses TRBV20-1 and TRBJ1-5; D remains unclear. Germline loops: CDR1 DFQATT, CDR2 SNEGSKA (reference sequence). Deletions cut 0 bases from V and 3 bases from J, with 12 bases between. The CDR3 runs 15 residues. This CDR3 is CSARDSGRPNQPQHF. The CDR3 DNA follows: TGCAGTGCTAGAGATAGCGGGAGACCCAATCAGCCCCAGCATTTT.

This clonotype was found a few times. The J gene is TRBJ2-1, the V gene TRBV11-2; 11 bases fit TRBD2. V shed 5 bases and J 15 bases; nucleotides not matched to a gene: 9. Germline CDR1 reads SGHAT; CDR2 reads FQNNGV. This CDR3 has 13 residues. The CDR3 protein is CASSGTSGETLFF. In DNA form, the CDR3 reads TGTGCCAGCAGCGGGACTAGCGGAGAAACCCTGTTCTTC.

This clonotype was counted at least ten times. This sequence joins TRBV9 and TRBJ1-1; tentative D call: TRBD1 (5 bases). Germline lookup yields CDR1 SGDLS and CDR2 YYNGEE. This CDR3 is 16 amino acids long. V gave up 0 bases and J gave up 0 bases, with 12 bases separating them. CDR3 protein: CASSVGPGGVNTEAFF. The CDR3, as DNA: TGTGCCAGCAGCGTAGGGCCGGGGGGAGTGAACACTGAAGCTTTCTTT.